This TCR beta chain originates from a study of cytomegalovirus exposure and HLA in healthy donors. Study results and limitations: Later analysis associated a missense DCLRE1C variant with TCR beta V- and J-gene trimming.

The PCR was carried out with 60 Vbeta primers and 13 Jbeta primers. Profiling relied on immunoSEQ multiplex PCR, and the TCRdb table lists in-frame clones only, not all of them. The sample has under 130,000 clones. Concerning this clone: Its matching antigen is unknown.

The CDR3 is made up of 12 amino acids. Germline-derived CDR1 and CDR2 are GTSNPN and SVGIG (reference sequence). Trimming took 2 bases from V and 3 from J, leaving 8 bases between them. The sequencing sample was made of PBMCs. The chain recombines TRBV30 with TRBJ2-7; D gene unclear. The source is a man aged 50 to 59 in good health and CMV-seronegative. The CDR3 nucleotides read TGTGCCTGGAGTCAAACTTACTACGAGCAGTACTTC. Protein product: CAWSQTYYEQYF.